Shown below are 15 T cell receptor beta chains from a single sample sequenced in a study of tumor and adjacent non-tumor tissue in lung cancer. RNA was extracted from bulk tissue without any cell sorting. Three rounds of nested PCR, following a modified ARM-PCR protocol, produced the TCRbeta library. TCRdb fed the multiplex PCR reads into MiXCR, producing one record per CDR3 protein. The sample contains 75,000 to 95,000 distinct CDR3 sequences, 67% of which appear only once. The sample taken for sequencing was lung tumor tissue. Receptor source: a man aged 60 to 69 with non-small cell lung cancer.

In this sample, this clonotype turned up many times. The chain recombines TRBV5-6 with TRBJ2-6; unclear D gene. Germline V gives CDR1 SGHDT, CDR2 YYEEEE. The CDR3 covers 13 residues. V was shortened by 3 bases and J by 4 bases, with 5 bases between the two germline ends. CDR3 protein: CASSYVGANVLTF. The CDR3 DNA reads TGTGCCAGCAGCTACGTGGGGGCCAACGTCCTGACTTTC. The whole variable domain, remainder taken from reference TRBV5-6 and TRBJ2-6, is DAGVTQSPTHLIKTRGQQVTLRCSPKSGHDTVSWYQQALGQGPQFIFQYYEEEERQRGNFPDRFSGHQFPNYSSELNVNALLLGDSALYLCASSYVGANVLTFGAGSRLTVL.

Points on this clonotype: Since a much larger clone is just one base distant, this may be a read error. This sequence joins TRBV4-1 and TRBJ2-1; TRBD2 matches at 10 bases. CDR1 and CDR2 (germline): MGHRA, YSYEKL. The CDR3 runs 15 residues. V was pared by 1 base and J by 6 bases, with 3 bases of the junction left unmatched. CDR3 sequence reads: CASSQGTSGSNEQFF. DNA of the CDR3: TGCGCCAGCAGCCAAGGGACTAGCGGCAGCAATGAGCAGTTCTTC.

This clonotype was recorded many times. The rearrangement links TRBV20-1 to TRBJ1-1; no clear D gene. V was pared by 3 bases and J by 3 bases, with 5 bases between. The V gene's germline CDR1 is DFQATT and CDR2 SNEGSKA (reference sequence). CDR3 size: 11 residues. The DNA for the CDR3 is TGCAGTGCTAGCTGGGACACTGAAGCTTTCTTT. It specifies CSASWDTEAFF.

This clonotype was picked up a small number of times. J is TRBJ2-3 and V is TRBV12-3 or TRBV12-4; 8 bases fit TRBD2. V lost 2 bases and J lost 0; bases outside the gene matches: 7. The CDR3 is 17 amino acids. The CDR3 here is CASSLRLAGKSTDTQYF. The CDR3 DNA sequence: TGTGCCAGCAGTTTACGGCTAGCGGGTAAAAGCACAGATACGCAGTATTTT.

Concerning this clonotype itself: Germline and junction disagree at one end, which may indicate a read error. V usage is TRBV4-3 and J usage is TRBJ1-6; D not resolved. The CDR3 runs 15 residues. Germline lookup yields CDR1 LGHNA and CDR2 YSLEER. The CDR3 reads CARSQDASSGSPLHF. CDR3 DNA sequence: TGCGCCAGGAGCCAAGATGCCTCCTCGGGTTCGCCCCTCCACTTT.

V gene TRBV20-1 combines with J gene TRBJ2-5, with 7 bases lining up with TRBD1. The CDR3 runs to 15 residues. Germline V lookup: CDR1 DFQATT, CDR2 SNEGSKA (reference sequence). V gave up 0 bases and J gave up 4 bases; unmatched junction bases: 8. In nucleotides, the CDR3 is TGCAGTGCTAGAGATGGCAGGGGGTGGGGAGAGACCCAGTACTTC. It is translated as CSARDGRGWGETQYF.

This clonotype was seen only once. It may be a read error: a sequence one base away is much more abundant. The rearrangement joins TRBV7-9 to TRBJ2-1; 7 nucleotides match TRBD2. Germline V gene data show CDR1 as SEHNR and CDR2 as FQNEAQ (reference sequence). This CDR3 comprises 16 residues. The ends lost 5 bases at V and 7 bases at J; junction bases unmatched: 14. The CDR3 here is CASSPREITGGNEQFF. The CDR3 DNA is TGTGCCAGCAGCCCTCGAGAGATAACGGGAGGTAATGAGCAGTTCTTC. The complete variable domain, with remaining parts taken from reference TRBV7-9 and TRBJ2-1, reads DTGVSQNPRHKITKRGQNVTFRCDPISEHNRLYWYRQTLGQGPEFLTYFQNEAQLEKSRLLSDRFSAERPKGSFSTLEIQRTEQGDSAMYLCASSPREITGGNEQFFGPGTRLTVL.

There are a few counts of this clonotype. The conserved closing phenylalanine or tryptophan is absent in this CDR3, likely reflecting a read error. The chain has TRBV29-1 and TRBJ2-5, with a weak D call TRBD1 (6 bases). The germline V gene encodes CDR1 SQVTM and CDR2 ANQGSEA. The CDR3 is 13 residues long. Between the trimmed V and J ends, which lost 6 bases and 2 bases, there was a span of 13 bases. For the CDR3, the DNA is TGCAGCGTATCGATAGGGGGTCAAGAGACCCAGTACGTC. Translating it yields CSVSIGGQETQYV.

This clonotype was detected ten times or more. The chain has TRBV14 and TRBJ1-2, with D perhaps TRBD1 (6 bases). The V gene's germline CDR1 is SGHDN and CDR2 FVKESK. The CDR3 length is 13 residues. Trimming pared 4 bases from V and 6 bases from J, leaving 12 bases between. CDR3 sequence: CASSPDRSDGYTF. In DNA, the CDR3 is TGTGCCAGCAGCCCAGACAGGAGCGATGGCTACACCTTC.

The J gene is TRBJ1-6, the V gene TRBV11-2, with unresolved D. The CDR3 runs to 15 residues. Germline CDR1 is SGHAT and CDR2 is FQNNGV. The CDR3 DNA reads TGTCCTAGCAGCTTAGACGGGTCCTATAATTCACCCCTCCACTTT. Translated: CPSSLDGSYNSPLHF.

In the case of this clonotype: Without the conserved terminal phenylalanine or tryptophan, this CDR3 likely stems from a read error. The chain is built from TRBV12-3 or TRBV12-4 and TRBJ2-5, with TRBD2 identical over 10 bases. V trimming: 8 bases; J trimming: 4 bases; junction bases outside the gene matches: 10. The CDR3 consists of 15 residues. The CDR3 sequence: CASSYTGLALETQYL. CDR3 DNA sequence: TGTGCCAGCTCGTATACGGGACTAGCGCTAGAGACCCAGTACCTC.

In DNA form, the CDR3 reads TGTGTAAGCAGCCAAGAAAATACAGGGGGCAGGCCCCTCCACTTT. Its protein is CVSSQENTGGRPLHF. This chain joins TRBV14 and TRBJ1-6; 9 nucleotides align to TRBD1. Germline values: CDR1 SGHDN, CDR2 FVKESK. The CDR3 is 15 amino acids.

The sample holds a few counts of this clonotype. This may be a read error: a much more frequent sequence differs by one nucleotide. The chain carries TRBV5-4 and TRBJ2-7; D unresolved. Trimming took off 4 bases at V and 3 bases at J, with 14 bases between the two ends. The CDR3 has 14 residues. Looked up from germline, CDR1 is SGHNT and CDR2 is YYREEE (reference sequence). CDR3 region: CASSNSKSFYEQYF. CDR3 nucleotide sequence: TGTGCCAGCAGCAACAGCAAGAGCTTCTACGAGCAGTACTTC.

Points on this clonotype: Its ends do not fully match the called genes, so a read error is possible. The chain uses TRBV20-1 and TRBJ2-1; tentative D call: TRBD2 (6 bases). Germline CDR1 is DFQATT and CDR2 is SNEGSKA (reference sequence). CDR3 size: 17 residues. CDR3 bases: TGCAATGCTAGGTCAATCCAAACGGGAGCAACTCGAAATGAGCAGTTCTTC. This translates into CNARSIQTGATRNEQFF.

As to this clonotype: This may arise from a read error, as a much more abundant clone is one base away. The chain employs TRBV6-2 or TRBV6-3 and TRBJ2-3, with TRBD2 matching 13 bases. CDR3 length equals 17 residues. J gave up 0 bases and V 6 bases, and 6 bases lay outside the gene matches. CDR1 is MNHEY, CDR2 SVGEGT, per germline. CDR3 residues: CASSTSGRAASTDTQYF. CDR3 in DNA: TGTGCCAGCAGCACTAGCGGGAGGGCCGCTAGCACAGATACGCAGTATTTT.